This is a list of T cell receptor beta chains from one sample in a study of blood T cell repertoires in COVID-19. Clones were read by immunoSEQ multiplex PCR, and TCRdb kept only the in-frame ones, dropping some. The sample has 70,000 to 85,000 clones; roughly four fifths are singletons. Sequenced material: peripheral blood. The origin of the receptors is a man aged 55 to 69 with acute or convalescent COVID-19. Both conserved end residues are part of each CDR3. Each record gives: J gene, V gene, D gene, clone size, CDR3 protein, CDR3 DNA. D genes are given only for firm matches. The size of a clone is reported for some rows only, either as once, few or many, or as a class for expanded clones.

TRBJ1-3,TRBV4-1,-,-,CASSQDGRGGRSGNTIYF,TGCGCCAGCAGCCAAGATGGAAGGGGCGGCCGCTCTGGAAACACCATATATTTT
TRBJ2-1,TRBV28,TRBD2,few,CASSSPGLAGVNEQFF,TGTGCCAGCAGTTCCCCGGGACTAGCGGGAGTTAATGAGCAGTTCTTC
TRBJ1-1,TRBV13,-,once,CASSLNSKGGTEAFF,TGTGCCAGCAGCCTAAACTCTAAAGGGGGCACTGAAGCTTTCTTT
TRBJ2-3,TRBV4-1,TRBD2,-,CASSQGAGGASTDTQYF,TGCGCCAGCAGCCAGGGAGCGGGAGGTGCTAGCACAGATACGCAGTATTTT
TRBJ2-6,TRBV29-1,TRBD1,-,CSVPQGSSGANVLTF,TGCAGCGTCCCACAGGGGAGTTCTGGGGCCAACGTCCTGACTTTC
TRBJ2-1,TRBV9,TRBD1,-,CASSRGGSSYNEQFF,TGTGCCAGCAGTCGAGGGGGCAGCTCCTACAATGAGCAGTTCTTC
TRBJ2-3,TRBV30,-,-,CAWNPFRRGADTQYF,TGTGCCTGGAACCCTTTCCGGCGGGGAGCAGATACGCAGTATTTT
TRBJ1-5,TRBV18,-,-,CASSRGASNQPQHF,TGTGCCAGCTCACGGGGCGCGAGCAATCAGCCCCAGCATTTT
TRBJ1-2,TRBV6-5,-,-,CASSFQGINYGYTF,TGTGCCAGCAGTTTCCAGGGGATCAACTATGGCTACACCTTC
TRBJ1-2,TRBV6-5,-,-,CASSYSTENYGYTF,TGTGCCAGCAGTTACTCGACAGAAAACTATGGCTACACCTTC
TRBJ2-2,TRBV29-1,TRBD1,once,CSVAKGQGARNTGELFF,TGCAGCGTGGCTAAGGGACAGGGGGCAAGGAACACCGGGGAGCTGTTTTTT
TRBJ1-6,TRBV6-2/TRBV6-3,TRBD1,once,CASSARQGNSPLHF,TGTGCCAGCAGTGCACGACAGGGAAATTCACCCCTCCACTTT
TRBJ2-1,TRBV6-5,TRBD2,-,CASSRSGMFDEQFF,TGTGCCAGCTCCCGTAGCGGGATGTTTGATGAGCAGTTCTTC
TRBJ1-1,TRBV6-6,-,-,CASSYTTYHQVEAFF,TGTGCCAGCAGTTACACCACTTATCACCAGGTTGAAGCTTTCTTT
TRBJ2-2,TRBV5-8,-,-,CASSVERGTGELFF,TGTGCCAGCAGCGTCGAAAGGGGCACCGGGGAGCTGTTTTTT
TRBJ2-5,TRBV5-1,TRBD2,-,CASSLGLAGFQETQYF,TGCGCCAGCAGCTTGGGGCTAGCGGGCTTCCAAGAGACCCAGTACTTC
TRBJ2-1,TRBV5-4,TRBD2,-,CASSLRLAGWNEQFF,TGTGCCAGCAGCTTGCGACTAGCGGGATGGAATGAGCAGTTCTTC
TRBJ2-4,TRBV6-2/TRBV6-3,-,-,CASSSQGRLAKNIQYF,TGTGCCAGCAGTTCACAGGGAAGGTTGGCCAAAAACATTCAGTACTTC
TRBJ2-7,TRBV10-3,-,few,CASQGRVDYEQYF,TGTGCCAGCCAGGGCAGGGTCGACTACGAGCAGTACTTC
TRBJ2-5,TRBV19,TRBD2,few,CASTGSGRETQYF,TGTGCCAGTACCGGGAGCGGGAGAGAGACCCAGTACTTC
TRBJ2-7,TRBV4-1,TRBD2,-,CASSQDGTSGFYEQYF,TGCGCCAGCAGCCAAGATGGTACTAGCGGGTTTTACGAGCAGTACTTC
TRBJ1-1,TRBV28,TRBD1,-,CASSFRQGRTEAFF,TGTGCCAGCAGTTTCCGACAGGGGCGAACTGAAGCTTTCTTT
TRBJ1-1,TRBV3-1/TRBV3-2,-,-,CASSQASGRVEAFF,TGTGCCAGCAGCCAAGCGTCAGGGAGGGTTGAAGCTTTCTTT
TRBJ2-3,TRBV9,-,-,CASSGSYEEDTQYF,TGTGCCAGCAGCGGCAGTTACGAGGAAGATACGCAGTATTTT
TRBJ2-2,TRBV5-1,TRBD1,-,CATRTGTNTGELFF,TGCGCCACCCGGACAGGGACGAACACCGGGGAGCTGTTTTTT
TRBJ2-1,TRBV3-1/TRBV3-2,-,-,CASSPQLVGTSRGQFF,TGTGCCAGCAGCCCACAACTAGTTGGGACTTCTAGGGGGCAGTTCTTC
TRBJ2-7,TRBV6-5,-,once,CASRAASEQYF,TGTGCCAGCAGGGCGGCCTCCGAGCAGTACTTC
TRBJ2-5,TRBV7-2,-,-,CASSLGSAVETQYF,TGTGCCAGCAGCCTCGGGTCGGCCGTGGAGACCCAGTACTTC
TRBJ2-5,TRBV5-1,TRBD1,-,CASSPGQPGETQYF,TGCGCCAGCAGCCCGGGACAGCCGGGTGAGACCCAGTACTTC
TRBJ2-7,TRBV7-9,-,-,CASSPDSPLEQYF,TGTGCCAGCAGCCCGGACTCGCCGCTCGAGCAGTACTTC
TRBJ2-1,TRBV7-2,TRBD2,-,CASSLGTSPREQFF,TGTGCCAGCAGCTTAGGGACTAGTCCTAGGGAGCAGTTCTTC
TRBJ2-2,TRBV5-1,-,-,CASSSDTFRGTGELFF,TGCGCCAGCAGCTCTGACACTTTCCGGGGCACCGGGGAGCTGTTTTTT
TRBJ1-6,TRBV6-6,TRBD1,-,CATTTRDRGSSPLHF,TGTGCCACCACTACCCGGGACAGGGGAAGTTCACCCCTCCACTTT
TRBJ2-5,TRBV18,-,-,CASSPAQTETQYF,TGTGCCAGCTCACCCGCGCAAACAGAGACCCAGTACTTC
TRBJ2-2,TRBV7-8,TRBD1,few,CASSLSQGAGGELFF,TGTGCCAGCAGCTTGAGCCAGGGGGCTGGCGGGGAGCTGTTTTTT